This TCR beta chain was sequenced in a study of control samples from healthy donors and cancer patients. Germline-derived CDR1 and CDR2 are SGDLS and YYNGEE. This CDR3 region has 15 residues. Trimming took off 4 bases at V and 0 bases at J, with 10 bases between the two ends. Sequencing was performed with immunoSEQ multiplex PCR; in TCRdb, only in-frame clones are kept and a portion is missing. Of 150,000 or so clones listed, 90% were seen once; the top ten hold about 2.5%. Input material: blood. The gene calls are TRBV9 and TRBJ2-2; D unclear. This TCR was recovered from a man aged 40-49 years in good health. CDR3 region: CASSPSGANTGELFF. For the CDR3, the DNA is TGTGCCAGCAGCCCCAGTGGGGCGAACACCGGGGAGCTGTTTTTT.